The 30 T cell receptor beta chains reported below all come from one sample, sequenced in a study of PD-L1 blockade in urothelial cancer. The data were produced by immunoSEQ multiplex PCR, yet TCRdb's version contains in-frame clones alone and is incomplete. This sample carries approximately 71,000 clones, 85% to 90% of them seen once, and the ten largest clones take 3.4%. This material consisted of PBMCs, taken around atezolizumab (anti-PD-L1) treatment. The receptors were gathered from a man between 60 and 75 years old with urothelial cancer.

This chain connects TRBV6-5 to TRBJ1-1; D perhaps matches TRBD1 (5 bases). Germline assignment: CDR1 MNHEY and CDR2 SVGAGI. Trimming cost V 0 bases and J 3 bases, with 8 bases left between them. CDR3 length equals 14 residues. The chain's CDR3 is CASSYSPGDTEAFF. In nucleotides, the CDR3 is TGTGCCAGCAGTTACTCGCCGGGGGACACTGAAGCTTTCTTT.

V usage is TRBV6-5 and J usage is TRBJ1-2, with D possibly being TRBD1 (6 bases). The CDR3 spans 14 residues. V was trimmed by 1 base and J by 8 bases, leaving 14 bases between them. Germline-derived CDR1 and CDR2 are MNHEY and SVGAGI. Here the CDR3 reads CASSYYPQGRGYTF. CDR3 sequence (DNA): TGTGCCAGCAGTTACTATCCACAGGGTAGGGGCTACACCTTC.

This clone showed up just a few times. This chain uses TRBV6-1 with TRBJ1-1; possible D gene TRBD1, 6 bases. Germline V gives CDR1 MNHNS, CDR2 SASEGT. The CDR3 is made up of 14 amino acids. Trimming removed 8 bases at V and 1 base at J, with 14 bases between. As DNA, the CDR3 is TGTGCCAGCGGACAGACCTCACGGAACACTGAAGCTTTCTTT. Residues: CASGQTSRNTEAFF.

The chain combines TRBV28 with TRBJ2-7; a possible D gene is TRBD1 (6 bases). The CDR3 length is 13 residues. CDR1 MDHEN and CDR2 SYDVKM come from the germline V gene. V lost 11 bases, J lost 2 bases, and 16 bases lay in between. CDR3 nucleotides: TGTGCCTCCAGGGGACCCCTAGCCTACGAGCAGTACTTC. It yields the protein CASRGPLAYEQYF. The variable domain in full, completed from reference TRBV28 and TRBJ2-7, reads DVKVTQSSRYLVKRTGEKVFLECVQDMDHENMFWYRQDPGLGLRLIYFSYDVKMKEKGDIPEGYSVSREKKERFSLILESASTNQTSMYLCASRGPLAYEQYFGPGTRLTVT.

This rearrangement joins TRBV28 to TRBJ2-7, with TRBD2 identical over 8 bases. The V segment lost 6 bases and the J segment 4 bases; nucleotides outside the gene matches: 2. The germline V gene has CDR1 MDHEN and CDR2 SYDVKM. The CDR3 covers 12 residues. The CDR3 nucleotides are TGTGCCAGCAGAGGGACTAGTTACGAGCAGTACTTC. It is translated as CASRGTSYEQYF.

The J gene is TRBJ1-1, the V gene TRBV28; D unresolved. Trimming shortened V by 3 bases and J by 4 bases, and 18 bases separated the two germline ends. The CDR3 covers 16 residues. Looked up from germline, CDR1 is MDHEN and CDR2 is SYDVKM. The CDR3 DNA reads TGTGCCAGCAGTTTGCGACCCCGGAGTTCGGTCACTGAAGCTTTCTTT. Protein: CASSLRPRSSVTEAFF. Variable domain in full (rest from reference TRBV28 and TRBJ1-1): DVKVTQSSRYLVKRTGEKVFLECVQDMDHENMFWYRQDPGLGLRLIYFSYDVKMKEKGDIPEGYSVSREKKERFSLILESASTNQTSMYLCASSLRPRSSVTEAFFGQGTRLTVV.

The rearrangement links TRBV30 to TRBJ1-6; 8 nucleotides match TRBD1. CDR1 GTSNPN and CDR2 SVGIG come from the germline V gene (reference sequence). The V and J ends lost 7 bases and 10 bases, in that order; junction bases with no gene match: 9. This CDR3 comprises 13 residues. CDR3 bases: TGTGCCTACGCCTCGGACAGGGCGTCACCCCTCCACTTT. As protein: CAYASDRASPLHF. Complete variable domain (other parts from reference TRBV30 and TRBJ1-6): SQTIHQWPATLVQPVGSPLSLECTVEGTSNPNLYWYRQAAGRGLQLLFYSVGIGQISSEVPQNLSASRPQDRQFILSSKKLLLSDSGFYLCAYASDRASPLHFGNGTRLTVT.

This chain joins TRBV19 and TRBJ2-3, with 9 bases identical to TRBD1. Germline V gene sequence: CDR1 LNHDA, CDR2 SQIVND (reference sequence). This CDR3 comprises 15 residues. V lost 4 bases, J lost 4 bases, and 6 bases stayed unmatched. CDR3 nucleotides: TGTGCCAGTAGTACCTCACAGGGGGCTGCAGATACGCAGTATTTT. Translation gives CASSTSQGAADTQYF.

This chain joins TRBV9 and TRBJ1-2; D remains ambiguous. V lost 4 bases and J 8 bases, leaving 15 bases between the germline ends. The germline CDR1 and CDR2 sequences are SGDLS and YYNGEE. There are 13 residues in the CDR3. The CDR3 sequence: CASSPRGVGGYTF. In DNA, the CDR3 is TGTGCCAGCAGCCCGCGGGGTGTTGGAGGCTACACCTTC.

The CDR3 loop is CASLTSGSYNEQFF. The CDR3 DNA sequence: TGTGCCAGCCTCACTAGCGGGAGTTACAATGAGCAGTTCTTC. The V and J genes are TRBV2 and TRBJ2-1; 11 bases are shared with TRBD2. The CDR3 sequence is 14 residues long. Per the germline V gene, CDR1 is SNHLY and CDR2 is FYNNEI. Unmatched junction bases numbered 4, after V lost 8 bases and J lost 4 bases.

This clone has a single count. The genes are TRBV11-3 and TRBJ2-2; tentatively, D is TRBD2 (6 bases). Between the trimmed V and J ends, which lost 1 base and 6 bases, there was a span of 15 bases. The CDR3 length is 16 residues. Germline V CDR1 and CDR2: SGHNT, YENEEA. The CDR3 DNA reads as TGTGCCAGCAGCTTAGGATCGGGAGCAAGGTCCGGGGAGCTGTTTTTT. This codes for CASSLGSGARSGELFF.

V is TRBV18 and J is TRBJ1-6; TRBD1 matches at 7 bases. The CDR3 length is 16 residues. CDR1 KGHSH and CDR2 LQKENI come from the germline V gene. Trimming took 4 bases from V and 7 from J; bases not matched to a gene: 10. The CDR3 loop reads CASSREGQALNSPLHF. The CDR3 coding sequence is TGTGCCAGCTCACGGGAAGGACAGGCCTTAAATTCACCCCTCCACTTT.

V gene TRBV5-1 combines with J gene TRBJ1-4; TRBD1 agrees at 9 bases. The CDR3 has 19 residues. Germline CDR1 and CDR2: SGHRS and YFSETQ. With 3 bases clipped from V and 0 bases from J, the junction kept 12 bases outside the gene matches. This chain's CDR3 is CASSYTGTGLLATNEKLFF. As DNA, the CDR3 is TGCGCCAGCAGCTACACCGGGACAGGGTTATTGGCAACTAATGAAAAACTGTTTTTT.

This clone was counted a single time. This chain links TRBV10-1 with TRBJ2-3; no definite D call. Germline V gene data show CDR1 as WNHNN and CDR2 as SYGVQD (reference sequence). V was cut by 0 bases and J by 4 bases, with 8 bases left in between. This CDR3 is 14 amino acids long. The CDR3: CASSESLGPDTQYF. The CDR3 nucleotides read TGCGCCAGCAGTGAGTCTCTGGGCCCAGATACGCAGTATTTT.

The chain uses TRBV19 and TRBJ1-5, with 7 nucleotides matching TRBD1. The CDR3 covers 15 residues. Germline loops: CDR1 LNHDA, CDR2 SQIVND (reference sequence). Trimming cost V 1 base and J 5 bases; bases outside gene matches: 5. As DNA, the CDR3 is TGTGCCAGTAGTATAGTCGGTCAGGGGGATCAGCCCCAGCATTTT. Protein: CASSIVGQGDQPQHF.

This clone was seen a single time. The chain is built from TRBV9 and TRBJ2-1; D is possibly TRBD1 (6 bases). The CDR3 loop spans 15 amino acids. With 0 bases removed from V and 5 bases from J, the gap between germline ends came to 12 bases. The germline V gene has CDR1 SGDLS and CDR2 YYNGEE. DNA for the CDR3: TGTGCCAGCAGCGTAGAGGGCAGGGGCGACAATGAGCAGTTCTTC. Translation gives CASSVEGRGDNEQFF.

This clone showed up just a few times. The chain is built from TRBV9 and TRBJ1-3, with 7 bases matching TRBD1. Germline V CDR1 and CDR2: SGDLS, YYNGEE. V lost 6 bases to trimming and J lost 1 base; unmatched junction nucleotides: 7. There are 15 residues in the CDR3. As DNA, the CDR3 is TGTGCCAGCAATCGAGAGGGGGCGTCTGGAAACACCATATATTTT. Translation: CASNREGASGNTIYF.

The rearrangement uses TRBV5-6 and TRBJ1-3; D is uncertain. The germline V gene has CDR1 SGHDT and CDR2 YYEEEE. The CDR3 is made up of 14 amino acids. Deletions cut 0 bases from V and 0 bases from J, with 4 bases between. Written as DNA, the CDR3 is TGTGCCAGCAGCTTGGACAGCTCTGGAAACACCATATATTTT. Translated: CASSLDSSGNTIYF.

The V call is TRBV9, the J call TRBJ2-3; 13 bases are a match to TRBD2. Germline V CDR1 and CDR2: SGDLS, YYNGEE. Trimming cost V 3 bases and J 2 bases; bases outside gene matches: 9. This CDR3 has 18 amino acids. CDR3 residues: CASSALVGTSGVTDTQYF. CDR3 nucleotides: TGTGCCAGCAGCGCCTTAGTGGGGACTAGCGGGGTCACAGATACGCAGTATTTT.

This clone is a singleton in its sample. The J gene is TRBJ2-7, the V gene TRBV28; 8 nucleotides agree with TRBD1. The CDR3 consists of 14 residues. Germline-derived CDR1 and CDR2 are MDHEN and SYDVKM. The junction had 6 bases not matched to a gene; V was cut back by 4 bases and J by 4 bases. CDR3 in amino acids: CASSSGTGRYEQYF. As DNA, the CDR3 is TGTGCCAGCAGTTCTGGGACAGGACGGTACGAGCAGTACTTC.

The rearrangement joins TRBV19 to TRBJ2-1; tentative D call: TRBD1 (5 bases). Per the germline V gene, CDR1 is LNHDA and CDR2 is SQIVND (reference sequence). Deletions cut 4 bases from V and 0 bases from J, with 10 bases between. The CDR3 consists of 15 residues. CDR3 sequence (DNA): TGTGCCAGTAGTACCGACAGATACTCCTACAATGAGCAGTTCTTC. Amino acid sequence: CASSTDRYSYNEQFF.

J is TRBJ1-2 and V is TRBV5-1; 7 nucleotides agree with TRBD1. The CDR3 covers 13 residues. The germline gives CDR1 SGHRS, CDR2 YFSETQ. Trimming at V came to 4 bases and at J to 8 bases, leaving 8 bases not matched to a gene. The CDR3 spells CASSPEGASGYTF. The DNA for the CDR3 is TGCGCCAGCAGCCCCGAGGGGGCGAGCGGCTACACCTTC.

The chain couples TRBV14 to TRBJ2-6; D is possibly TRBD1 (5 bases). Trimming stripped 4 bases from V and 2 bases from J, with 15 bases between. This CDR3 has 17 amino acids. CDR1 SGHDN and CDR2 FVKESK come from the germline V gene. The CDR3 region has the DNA TGTGCCAGCAGCCGCTTCCAGGGTAATGCTGGGGCCAACGTCCTGACTTTC. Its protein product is CASSRFQGNAGANVLTF.

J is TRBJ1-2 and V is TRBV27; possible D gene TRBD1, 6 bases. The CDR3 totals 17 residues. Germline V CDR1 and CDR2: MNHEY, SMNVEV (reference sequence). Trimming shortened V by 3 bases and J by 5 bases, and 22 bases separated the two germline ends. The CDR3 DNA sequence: TGTGCCAGCAGTTTTGTGAGGACAGCCGCCGTAACATATGGCTACACCTTC. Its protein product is CASSFVRTAAVTYGYTF.

The chain's CDR3 is CASSNQGLGGYTF. CDR3 bases: TGTGCCAGCAGCAACCAGGGGCTGGGCGGCTACACCTTC. The chain carries TRBV9 and TRBJ1-2; weak D call: TRBD1 (6 bases). Germline V gene sequence: CDR1 SGDLS, CDR2 YYNGEE. CDR3 size: 13 residues. Trimming stripped 4 bases from V and 8 bases from J, with 15 bases between.

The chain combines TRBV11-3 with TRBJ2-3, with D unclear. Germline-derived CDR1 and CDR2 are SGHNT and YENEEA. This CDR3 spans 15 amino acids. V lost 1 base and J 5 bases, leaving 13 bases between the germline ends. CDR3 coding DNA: TGTGCCAGCAGCTTAGGAGTGGGCCGAAAAGATACGCAGTATTTT. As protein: CASSLGVGRKDTQYF.

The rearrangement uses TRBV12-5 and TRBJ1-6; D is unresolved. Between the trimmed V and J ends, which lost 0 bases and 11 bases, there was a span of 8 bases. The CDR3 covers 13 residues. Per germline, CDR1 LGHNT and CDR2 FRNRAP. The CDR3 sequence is CASGLVPGPPLHF. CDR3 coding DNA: TGTGCTAGTGGTTTGGTACCTGGGCCACCCCTCCACTTT.

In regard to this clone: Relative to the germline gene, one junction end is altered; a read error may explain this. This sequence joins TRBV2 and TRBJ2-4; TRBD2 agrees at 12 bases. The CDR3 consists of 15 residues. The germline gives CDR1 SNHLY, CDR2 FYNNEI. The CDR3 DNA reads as TGTGCCAGCAGTTCTAGCGGGGGGGCCACAAACATTCAGTACTTC. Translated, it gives CASSSSGGATNIQYF.

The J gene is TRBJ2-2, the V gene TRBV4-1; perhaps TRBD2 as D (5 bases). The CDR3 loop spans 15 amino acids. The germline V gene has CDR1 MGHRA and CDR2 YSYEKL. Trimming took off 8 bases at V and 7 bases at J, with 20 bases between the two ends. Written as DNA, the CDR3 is TGCGCCAGCTATCAGACCCTGCGGAGGAACGGGGAGCTGTTTTTT. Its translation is CASYQTLRRNGELFF.

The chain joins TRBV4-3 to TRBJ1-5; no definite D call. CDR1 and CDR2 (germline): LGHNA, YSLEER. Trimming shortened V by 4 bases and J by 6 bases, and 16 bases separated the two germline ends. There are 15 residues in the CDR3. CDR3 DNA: TGCGCCAGCAGCCCCGAGGTGGGAGGCATTCAGCCCCAGCATTTT. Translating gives CASSPEVGGIQPQHF.